This passage covers 17 T cell receptor beta chains from one sample sequenced in a study of T cells after posttransplantation cyclophosphamide. The assay was immunoSEQ multiplex PCR, and TCRdb's table has in-frame clones only and misses some. The sample lists 20,000 or so clones; approximately 69% were seen once. Treatment was busulfan-fludarabine conditioning, a marrow graft, and cyclophosphamide on days +3 and +4. The sample consisted of PBMCs, taken after an allogeneic stem cell transplant with post-transplant cyclophosphamide. The receptor source for this set is a male patient aged 25-45 years who received an allogeneic stem cell transplant from a related donor, was CMV-positive, and had acute GVHD only. Part of the T cell pool may stem from the graft donor.

The V gene is TRBV5-6, the J gene TRBJ2-5; TRBD2 might be the D (6 bases). The CDR3 has 16 amino acids. V shed 0 bases and J shed 1 base, with 13 bases lying between them. CDR1 is SGHDT and CDR2 is YYEEEE in the germline V gene. The CDR3 DNA is TGTGCCAGCAGCTTGGAGTGGCGGGGAAGCCAAGAGACCCAGTACTTC. This translates into CASSLEWRGSQETQYF.

This chain uses TRBV28 with TRBJ1-5; no definite D call. The V gene lost 10 bases and the J gene lost 2 bases, with 12 bases spanning the gap. Germline lookup yields CDR1 MDHEN and CDR2 SYDVKM. The length of the CDR3 is 13 residues. CDR3 DNA: TGTGCCACAAGAGGATTTCGCAATCAGCCCCAGCATTTT. Amino acids: CATRGFRNQPQHF.

The rearrangement links TRBV7-6 to TRBJ1-1; the D gene is possibly TRBD1 (6 bases). Germline assignment: CDR1 SGHVS and CDR2 FNYEAQ. Trimming left V 1 base short and J 5 bases short, with 11 bases between. The CDR3 loop spans 14 amino acids. CDR3 nucleotides: TGTGCCAGCAGCTTAGGACAGGCAGGGACTGAAGCTTTCTTT. Its protein product is CASSLGQAGTEAFF.

This clone appeared a few times. The chain has TRBV2 and TRBJ1-6; 11 bases match TRBD1. Germline V lookup: CDR1 SNHLY, CDR2 FYNNEI. V dropped 5 bases and J dropped 7; count of bases not matched to a gene: 1. The CDR3 covers 14 residues. The CDR3 here is CASSWDRGNSPLHF. The CDR3, as DNA: TGTGCCAGCAGTTGGGACAGGGGGAATTCACCCCTCCACTTT.

The V call is TRBV5-4, the J call TRBJ2-4; TRBD1 aligns across 9 bases. CDR1 is SGHNT and CDR2 is YYREEE in the germline V gene (reference sequence). This CDR3 contains 17 residues. Germline trimming cut 4 bases from V and 0 bases from J; bases unmatched to any gene: 8. The CDR3 DNA follows: TGTGCCAGCAGCCTACAGGGGGCGGATCTAGCCAAAAACATTCAGTACTTC. This gives the protein CASSLQGADLAKNIQYF.

The J gene is TRBJ2-2, the V gene TRBV19; D unresolved. Between the trimmed V and J ends, which lost 7 bases and 2 bases, there was a span of 11 bases. The germline gives CDR1 LNHDA, CDR2 SQIVND (reference sequence). The CDR3 consists of 14 residues. The CDR3 protein is CASMRLLNTGELFF. CDR3 coding DNA: TGTGCCAGTATGAGGCTTCTCAACACCGGGGAGCTGTTTTTT. Drawing the rest from reference TRBV19 and TRBJ2-2, the complete variable domain is DGGITQSPKYLFRKEGQNVTLSCEQNLNHDAMYWYRQDPGQGLRLIYYSQIVNDFQKGDIAEGYSVSREKKESFPLTVTSAQKNPTAFYLCASMRLLNTGELFFGEGSRLTVL.

This rearrangement joins TRBV4-3 to TRBJ2-1; the D gene is possibly TRBD1 (5 bases). The length of the CDR3 is 15 residues. CDR1 is LGHNA, CDR2 YSLEER, per germline. V was trimmed by 5 bases and J by 7 bases, leaving 18 bases between them. The CDR3 here is CASSGWQGVRNEQFF. The CDR3 region has the DNA TGCGCCAGCAGCGGATGGCAGGGTGTACGGAATGAGCAGTTCTTC.

CDR3 protein: CAISVLAGGTDTQYF. CDR3 in DNA: TGTGCCATCAGTGTCCTAGCGGGGGGCACAGATACGCAGTATTTT. This chain uses TRBV10-3 with TRBJ2-3; 10 bases agree with TRBD2. This CDR3 is built from 15 residues. CDR1 is ENHRY, CDR2 SYGVKD, per germline. The V segment lost 4 bases and the J segment 1 base; nucleotides outside the gene matches: 2.

This sequence joins TRBV28 and TRBJ2-5, with no clear D. V lost 4 bases to trimming and J lost 7 bases, with 22 bases between them. This CDR3 spans 16 amino acids. Germline V CDR1 and CDR2: MDHEN, SYDVKM. The CDR3 spells CASSSPSSRLERTQYF. The CDR3 nucleotides read TGTGCCAGCAGTTCTCCCTCCAGCAGGCTGGAACGGACCCAGTACTTC.

The rearrangement joins TRBV11-2 to TRBJ2-2; 8 bases map to TRBD2. This CDR3 has 16 amino acids. Germline lookup yields CDR1 SGHAT and CDR2 FQNNGV. V lost 7 bases and J lost 8; bases outside the gene matches: 15. The CDR3 coding sequence is TGTGCCAGCACCTCCTCTACTAGCGGAGGGATTGGGGAGCTGTTTTTT. It codes for CASTSSTSGGIGELFF.

This chain connects TRBV2 to TRBJ2-7; 7 bases match TRBD1. Trimming cost V 6 bases and J 3 bases; bases outside gene matches: 8. From germline, CDR1 is SNHLY and CDR2 FYNNEI. The length of the CDR3 is 14 residues. The CDR3 DNA sequence: TGTGCCAGCAGGGACAGGCGACCCCTCTACGAGCAGTACTTC. Its translation is CASRDRRPLYEQYF. Drawing the rest from reference TRBV2 and TRBJ2-7, the complete variable domain is EPEVTQTPSHQVTQMGQEVILRCVPISNHLYFYWYRQILGQKVEFLVSFYNNEISEKSEIFDDQFSVERPDGSNFTLKIRSTKLEDSAMYFCASRDRRPLYEQYFGPGTRLTVT.

V usage is TRBV15 and J usage is TRBJ2-1; possibly TRBD1 for D (5 bases). The ends were cut back, 1 base at V and 6 bases at J, with 10 bases in the middle. Germline V lookup: CDR1 LNHNV, CDR2 YYDKDF (reference sequence). The CDR3 totals 14 residues. CDR3 region: CATSRVGHPNEQFF. CDR3 in DNA: TGTGCCACCAGCAGAGTTGGACATCCCAATGAGCAGTTCTTC.

The rearrangement links TRBV30 to TRBJ2-1; D perhaps matches TRBD1 (6 bases). In germline, CDR1 is GTSNPN, CDR2 SVGIG (reference sequence). This CDR3 has 11 amino acids. V dropped 4 bases and J dropped 7 bases, with 8 bases sitting between them. The CDR3: CAWTQGNEQFF. The CDR3, as DNA: TGTGCCTGGACCCAGGGGAATGAGCAGTTCTTC. The full variable domain, its missing parts supplied by reference TRBV30 and TRBJ2-1, is SQTIHQWPATLVQPVGSPLSLECTVEGTSNPNLYWYRQAAGRGLQLLFYSVGIGQISSEVPQNLSASRPQDRQFILSSKKLLLSDSGFYLCAWTQGNEQFFGPGTRLTVL.

This chain uses TRBV6-5 with TRBJ2-2; TRBD1 might be the D (5 bases). The CDR3 is made up of 13 amino acids. Per the germline V gene, CDR1 is MNHEY and CDR2 is SVGAGI. Between the trimmed V and J ends, which lost 7 bases and 6 bases, there was a span of 12 bases. The CDR3 loop is CASKQGPPGELFF. The CDR3 DNA is TGTGCCAGCAAGCAGGGTCCTCCCGGGGAGCTGTTTTTT.

The rearrangement links TRBV5-6 to TRBJ2-1, with D tentatively TRBD2 (6 bases). The CDR3 consists of 15 residues. V was trimmed by 3 bases and J by 1 base, leaving 11 bases between them. CDR1 and CDR2 (germline): SGHDT, YYEEEE. In DNA, the CDR3 is TGTGCCAGCAGCTGGGGGGATAGGTCCTACAATGAGCAGTTCTTC. Residues: CASSWGDRSYNEQFF.

This clone was counted only a few times. The genes are TRBV6-5 and TRBJ1-6; 9 nucleotides match TRBD1. The V gene end was trimmed by 5 bases and the J gene end by 8 bases; junction bases not matched to a gene: 7. Germline V gene sequence: CDR1 MNHEY, CDR2 SVGAGI. The CDR3 extends over 15 amino acids. For the CDR3, the DNA is TGTGCCAGCAGTCCCACGGGACAGGGCTATTCACCCCTCCACTTT. Protein product: CASSPTGQGYSPLHF.

Only one count was recorded for this clone. The rearrangement joins TRBV27 to TRBJ2-7; maybe TRBD2 (6 bases). V gave up 2 bases and J gave up 2 bases, with 13 bases separating them. CDR3 length: 15 residues. From germline, CDR1 is MNHEY and CDR2 SMNVEV (reference sequence). In nucleotides, the CDR3 is TGTGCCAGCAGTTTAGCTCTGGGGAGGACCTACGAGCAGTACTTC. Its protein is CASSLALGRTYEQYF.